The T cell receptor beta chain described here comes from a study of OX40 agonist ivuxolimab in advanced cancers. Study-level background: An agonistic human IgG2 monoclonal antibody against OX40 (CD134) was given.

Notes on the study in general: Compared with CD4+, CD8+ T cells on average had more expanded clones. Dosing at 0.1 to 3.0 mg/kg was accompanied by clonal expansion of CD4+ and CD8+ blood T cells by week 6.

This table comes from immunoSEQ multiplex PCR, and its TCRdb copy is limited to in-frame clones, with some not included. The sample lists more than 40,000 clones, 80% to 90% occurring once. Trimming took 5 bases from V and 2 from J, leaving 14 bases between them. There are 14 residues in the CDR3. Germline V gene lookup returns CDR1 GTSNPN and CDR2 SVGIG (reference sequence). The cohort excluded patients with autoimmune disease history or systemic immunosuppression. Concerning this clone itself: Its antigen is as yet unknown.

The source material was CD4+ or CD8+ T cells sorted from blood, sampled in a trial of the OX40 agonist ivuxolimab. The rearrangement uses TRBV30 and TRBJ2-3, with D tentatively TRBD1 (7 bases). This TCR was sampled from an adult with an advanced solid tumor such as melanoma, head and neck, liver or kidney cancer. This chain's CDR3 is CAWGQDYYTDTQYF. For the CDR3, the DNA is TGTGCCTGGGGACAGGACTATTACACAGATACGCAGTATTTT.